What follows describes a single TCR beta chain. The data belong to a study of blood T cell repertoires in COVID-19. Overall study: Collection of acute and convalescent COVID-19 samples took place in the United States, Italy and Spain.

The germline V gene encodes CDR1 MDHEN and CDR2 SYDVKM. Trimming cost V 3 bases and J 6 bases; bases outside gene matches: 10. The CDR3 covers 16 residues. The repertoire was sequenced with immunoSEQ multiplex PCR; TCRdb's copy has only in-frame clones and lacks some. The table shows about 140,000 clones, with 70% to 90% occurring only once. The TCR comes from a human donor in a cohort sampled during active COVID-19. The sequenced material came from peripheral blood. V usage is TRBV28 and J usage is TRBJ2-4; 8 nucleotides agree with TRBD2. CDR3 sequence: CASSFLFRAGGNIQYF. The CDR3 region has the DNA TGTGCCAGCAGTTTTCTTTTCCGGGCGGGAGGAAACATTCAGTACTTC.